The source of this T cell receptor beta chain is a study of shared clonotypes between healthy human individuals. Germline assignment: CDR1 SGHAT and CDR2 FQNNGV. Trimming cost V 0 bases and J 7 bases, with 7 bases left between them. This CDR3 contains 13 residues. Overall study findings and caveats: The four-donor shared clonotypes exceeded non-shared clonotypes in generation probability, with non-shared ones scoring lower. It was observed that approximately 5% of naive CD4 clonotypes were shared across several donors.

On this clone itself: What it recognizes is unknown.

Splitting of CD4+ cells produced CD45RA+ naive and CD45RA-negative memory subsets. Authors' analysis steps: Junction-only sequences without quality scores were provided by ImmunoSEQ, so filtering was different. Generated by immunoSEQ multiplex PCR, the TCRdb table keeps only in-frame clones and is missing some. V, J and clone size derive from that table, while D and trimming were established from the DNA sequence. The table includes a few million clones, approximately 94% detected once. Specimen: naive CD4+ T cells sorted from blood. Subset reported: CD45RA+ positively selected. This sequence was found in a man aged 18 to 29 in good health. This sequence joins TRBV11-2 and TRBJ1-5; D is perhaps TRBD1 (5 bases). CDR3 nucleotide sequence: TGTGCCAGCAGCTTAGACAGGGCGCAGCCCCAGCATTTT. Its translation: CASSLDRAQPQHF. Together with reference TRBV11-2 and TRBJ1-5, the CDR3 gives the full variable domain: EAGVAQSPRYKIIEKRQSVAFWCNPISGHATLYWYQQILGQGPKLLIQFQNNGVVDDSQLPKDRFSAERLKGVDSTLKIQPAKLEDSAVYLCASSLDRAQPQHFGDGTRLSIL.